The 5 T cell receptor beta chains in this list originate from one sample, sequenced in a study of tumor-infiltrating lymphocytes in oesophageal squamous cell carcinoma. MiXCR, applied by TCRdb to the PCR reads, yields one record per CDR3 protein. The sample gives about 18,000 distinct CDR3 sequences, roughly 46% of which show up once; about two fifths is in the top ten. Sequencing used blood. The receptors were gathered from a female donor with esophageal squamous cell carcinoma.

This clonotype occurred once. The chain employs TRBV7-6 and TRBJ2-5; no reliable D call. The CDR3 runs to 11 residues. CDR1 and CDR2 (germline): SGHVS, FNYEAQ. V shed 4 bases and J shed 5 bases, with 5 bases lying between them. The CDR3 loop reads CASSSQETQYF. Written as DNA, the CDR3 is TGTGCCAGCAGCTCACAGGAGACCCAGTACTTC.

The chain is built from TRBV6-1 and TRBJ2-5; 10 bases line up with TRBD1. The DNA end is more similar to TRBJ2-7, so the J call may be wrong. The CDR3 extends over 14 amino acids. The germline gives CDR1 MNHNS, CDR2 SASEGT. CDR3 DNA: TGTGCCAGCAAGACAGGGGGCGATGACTACGAGCAGTACTTC. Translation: CASKTGGDDYEQYF.

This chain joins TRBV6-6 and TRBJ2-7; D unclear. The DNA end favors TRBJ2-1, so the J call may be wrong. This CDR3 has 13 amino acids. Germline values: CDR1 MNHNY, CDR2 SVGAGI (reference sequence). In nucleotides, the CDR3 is TGTGCCAGCAGTGATTCAGTAGTCAATGAGCAGTTCTTC. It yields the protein CASSDSVVNEQFF.

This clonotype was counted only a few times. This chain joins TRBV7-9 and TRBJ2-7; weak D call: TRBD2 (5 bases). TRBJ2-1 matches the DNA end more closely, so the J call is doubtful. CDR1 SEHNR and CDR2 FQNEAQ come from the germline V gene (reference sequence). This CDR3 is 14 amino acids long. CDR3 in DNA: TGTGCCAGCAGCTCCAGCGGAAACTACAATGAGCAGTTCTTC. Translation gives CASSSSGNYNEQFF.

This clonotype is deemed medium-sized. CDR3 loop: CASSLAGPETQYF. The CDR3 region has the DNA TGTGCCAGCAGCTTAGCTGGGCCGGAGACCCAGTACTTC. The chain carries TRBV7-2 and TRBJ2-5; D is uncertain. Trimming removed 0 bases at V and 5 bases at J, with 7 bases between. This CDR3 region has 13 residues. The germline V gene encodes CDR1 SGHTA and CDR2 FQGNSA.